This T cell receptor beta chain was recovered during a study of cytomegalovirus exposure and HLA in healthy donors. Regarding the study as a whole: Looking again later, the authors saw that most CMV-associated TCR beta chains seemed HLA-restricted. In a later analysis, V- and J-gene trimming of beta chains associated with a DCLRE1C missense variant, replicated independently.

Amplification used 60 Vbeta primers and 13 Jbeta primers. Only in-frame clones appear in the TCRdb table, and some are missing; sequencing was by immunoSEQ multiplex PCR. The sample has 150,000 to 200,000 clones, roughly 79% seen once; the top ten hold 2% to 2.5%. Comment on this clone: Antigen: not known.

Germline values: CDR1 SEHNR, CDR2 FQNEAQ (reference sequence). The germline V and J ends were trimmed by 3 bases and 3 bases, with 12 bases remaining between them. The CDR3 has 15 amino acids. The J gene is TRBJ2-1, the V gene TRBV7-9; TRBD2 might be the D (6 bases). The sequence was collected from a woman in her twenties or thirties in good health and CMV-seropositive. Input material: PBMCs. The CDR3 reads CASSFGSGDYNEQFF. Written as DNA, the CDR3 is TGTGCCAGCAGCTTTGGTAGCGGTGACTACAATGAGCAGTTCTTC. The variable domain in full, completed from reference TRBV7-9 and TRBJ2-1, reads DTGVSQNPRHKITKRGQNVTFRCDPISEHNRLYWYRQTLGQGPEFLTYFQNEAQLEKSRLLSDRFSAERPKGSFSTLEIQRTEQGDSAMYLCASSFGSGDYNEQFFGPGTRLTVL.